Sequencing of this T cell receptor (beta chain) was carried out in a study of cytomegalovirus exposure and HLA in healthy donors. This CDR3 has 14 amino acids. The ends were cut back, 4 bases at V and 1 base at J, with 9 bases in the middle. Germline CDR1 is SGHNT and CDR2 is YYREEE (reference sequence). With 60 Vbeta and 13 Jbeta primers, the PCR was carried out. The protocol was immunoSEQ multiplex PCR, while the TCRdb copy is restricted to in-frame clones and leaves out a portion. The sample lists a few hundred thousand clones, approximately 83% occurring once. This clone showed up just once. The gene calls are TRBV5-4 and TRBJ2-4; D is ambiguous. This TCR was sampled from a girl aged 5-17 years in good health and CMV-seronegative. Sequences were obtained from PBMCs. Written as DNA, the CDR3 is TGTGCCAGCAGCCCTCCGAGTGCCAAAAACATTCAGTACTTC. Amino acid sequence: CASSPPSAKNIQYF.